The 20 T cell receptor beta chains below come from one sample, sequenced in a study of tumor-infiltrating lymphocytes in primary liver carcinoma. Without any cell sorting, about 18-30 mg of bulk tissue yielded co-extracted RNA and DNA. From 400 to 550 ng total RNA, TCR beta cDNA was generated with a primer in the constant region. The TCR beta library was amplified through three nested multiplex PCR rounds in a modified ARM-PCR procedure. PCR rounds one and two used TRBV1-TRBV30 forward primers with a C-beta reverse primer for 10 cycles each. TCRdb itself ran the multiplex PCR reads through MiXCR, one entry per CDR3 protein. The table shows roughly 86,000 distinct CDR3 sequences, with about 70% occurring only once. The sequenced material came from tumor-adjacent normal liver tissue. The receptors derive from a middle-aged man with primary liver carcinoma and hepatitis B virus infection.

With respect to this clonotype: A read error is possible here, since a much larger clone lies one base away. The chain links TRBV30 to TRBJ1-5; D not certain. The germline CDR1 and CDR2 sequences are GTSNPN and SVGIG (reference sequence). The CDR3 has 12 residues. CDR3 residues: CACKTSNEPQHF. The CDR3 coding sequence is TGTGCCTGCAAGACAAGCAATGAGCCCCAGCATTTT.

About this clonotype: Here the CDR3 omits its conserved ending phenylalanine or tryptophan, so a read error is the likely source. The chain recombines TRBV29-1 with TRBJ2-3, with D unclear. Trimming took off 6 bases at V and 1 base at J, with 17 bases between the two ends. Germline-derived CDR1 and CDR2 are SQVTM and ANQGSEA. CDR3 size: 15 residues. CDR3 sequence (DNA): TGCAGCGTGGATTATAAGGGATCTGGCACAGATACGCAGTATTCT. Encoded protein: CSVDYKGSGTDTQYS.

The V call is TRBV24-1, the J call TRBJ2-1; 11 bases are a match to TRBD2. Germline V gene data show CDR1 as KGHDR and CDR2 as SFDVKD. This CDR3 has 16 residues. The J segment lost 4 bases and the V segment lost 2 bases, leaving 3 bases of the junction unmatched. The CDR3 bases are TGTGCCACCAGTGATTCGACTAGCGGGAAATACAATGAGCAGTTCTTC. This encodes CATSDSTSGKYNEQFF.

Details on this clonotype: An end of the junction differs from the germline gene, which may be a read error. The chain uses TRBV11-1 and TRBJ2-7; weak D call: TRBD2 (6 bases). The germline V gene has CDR1 SGHAT and CDR2 FQDESV (reference sequence). This CDR3 is built from 12 residues. CDR3 coding DNA: TGTGCCAGCAGCCTGGGACTCTACGAGCAGTGCTTC. Amino acid sequence: CASSLGLYEQCF.

With respect to this clonotype: Compared with germline, one end of the junction differs, possibly owing to a read error. This rearrangement joins TRBV11-1 to TRBJ2-5; perhaps TRBD2 as D (5 bases). CDR3 length: 19 amino acids. Germline CDR1 is SGHAT and CDR2 is FQDESV (reference sequence). In DNA, the CDR3 is TGTGCCAGCAGCCTGCACCCGGAGGTCAGGAAGGACTTCCAAGAGACCCTGTACTTC. The encoded protein is CASSLHPEVRKDFQETLYF. The full variable domain, rest sourced from reference TRBV11-1 and TRBJ2-5, is EAEVAQSPRYKITEKSQAVAFWCDPISGHATLYWYRQILGQGPELLVQFQDESVVDDSQLPKDRFSAERLKGVDSTLKIQPAELGDSAMYLCASSLHPEVRKDFQETLYFGPGTRLLVL.

In the case of this clonotype: A read error is possible here, since a much larger clone lies one base away. This chain connects TRBV30 to TRBJ2-7; 7 bases fit TRBD1. Trimming took 0 bases from V and 5 from J; bases not matched to a gene: 10. CDR3 length: 15 residues. CDR1 is GTSNPN and CDR2 is SVGIG in the germline V gene (reference sequence). The CDR3 nucleotides read TGTGCCTGGAGTGTCCTGACAGGGCGCTTCGACGAGCAGTACTTC. It specifies CAWSVLTGRFDEQYF.

Comment on this clonotype: Its ends do not fully match the called genes, so a read error is possible. V usage is TRBV7-8 and J usage is TRBJ2-3; TRBD2 matches at 8 bases. The CDR3 runs to 14 residues. The germline V gene has CDR1 SGHVS and CDR2 FQNEAQ. Here the CDR3 DNA reads TGTGCCAGCTGCTTAGCAGCGGGGGCCCCCGCCCAGTATTTT. Translated, it gives CASCLAAGAPAQYF.

For this clonotype: One junction end disagrees with the germline gene, perhaps due to a read error. This chain links TRBV11-2 with TRBJ2-3, with D maybe TRBD2 (5 bases). The CDR3 runs to 16 residues. Germline assignment: CDR1 SGHAT and CDR2 FQNNGV. Here the CDR3 DNA reads TGTGCCGGCAGCTTAAAAAGTGGGAGATTAACATATACGCAGTATTTT. Its translation is CAGSLKSGRLTYTQYF.

Comment on this clonotype: One end of the junction fails to match germline, which may point to a read error. The chain combines TRBV2 with TRBJ2-2; 7 positions agree with TRBD2. Per germline, CDR1 SNHLY and CDR2 FYNNEI. This CDR3 is built from 13 residues. The CDR3 coding sequence is TGTGTCAGCAGGCGGGAGAGGGGCGGGGAGCTGTTTTTT. Translated, it gives CVSRRERGGELFF.

Points on this clonotype: An end of the junction does not agree with germline; a read error may underlie this. The rearrangement uses TRBV5-5 and TRBJ1-6; TRBD1 is a possible D gene (6 bases). Germline V gives CDR1 SGHKS, CDR2 YYEKEE (reference sequence). The CDR3 spans 14 residues. In nucleotides, the CDR3 is TGTGCCAGCAGCCTCCAGGGGACTGATTCACCCCTCCCCTTT. Its translation: CASSLQGTDSPLPF.

This clonotype showed up just a few times. Being one base from a much bigger clone, this may be a read error. The chain has TRBV11-2 and TRBJ2-1; D is ambiguous. Germline V gene sequence: CDR1 SGHAT, CDR2 FQNNGV. This CDR3 has 14 amino acids. V dropped 2 bases and J dropped 7 bases, with 12 bases sitting between them. CDR3 in DNA: TGTGCCAGCAGCTTATACCGGCTAGTTAATGAGCAGTTCTTC. Amino acid sequence: CASSLYRLVNEQFF. Complete variable domain (other parts from reference TRBV11-2 and TRBJ2-1): EAGVAQSPRYKIIEKRQSVAFWCNPISGHATLYWYQQILGQGPKLLIQFQNNGVVDDSQLPKDRFSAERLKGVDSTLKIQPAKLEDSAVYLCASSLYRLVNEQFFGPGTRLTVL.

The chain carries TRBV5-5 and TRBJ2-2, with 8 bases aligning to TRBD1. The CDR3 spans 13 residues. The germline gives CDR1 SGHKS, CDR2 YYEKEE (reference sequence). Trimming cost V 4 bases and J 8 bases; bases outside gene matches: 4. This chain's CDR3 is CASSQDRDGELFF. CDR3 in DNA: TGTGCCAGCAGCCAGGACAGGGATGGGGAGCTGTTTTTT.

This clonotype has only a few counts. This chain uses TRBV30 with TRBJ2-1; no firm D call. The germline gives CDR1 GTSNPN, CDR2 SVGIG (reference sequence). V lost 0 bases and J lost 0, with 0 bases in between. The CDR3 runs 12 residues. CDR3 DNA sequence: TGTGCCTGGAGTGTCTCCTACAATGAGCAGTTCTTC. Translated, it gives CAWSVSYNEQFF.

The table lists this clonotype with a count of one. The conserved closing phenylalanine or tryptophan is absent in this CDR3, likely reflecting a read error. The rearrangement uses TRBV29-1 and TRBJ1-5, with unresolved D. V gave up 3 bases and J gave up 3 bases, with 15 bases separating them. Germline CDR1 is SQVTM and CDR2 is ANQGSEA. CDR3 length equals 15 residues. The CDR3 loop reads CSVDEKEVPNQPQHP. The CDR3 DNA reads as TGCAGCGTTGACGAAAAAGAGGTTCCCAATCAGCCCCAGCATCCT.

This clonotype was recorded a few times. A clone one base away is much larger, so this may be a read error. The chain uses TRBV6-5 and TRBJ2-7; tentative D call: TRBD1 (6 bases). The CDR3 sequence is 15 residues long. Germline lookup yields CDR1 MNHEY and CDR2 SVGAGI. The ends were cut back, 6 bases at V and 5 bases at J, with 20 bases in the middle. CDR3 DNA sequence: TGTGCCAGCAGCACCGGGACAAGGGGTACCCACGAGCAGTACTTC. This translates into CASSTGTRGTHEQYF.

The chain joins TRBV7-9 to TRBJ2-1, with D possibly TRBD2 on 5 matching bases. TRBJ2-7 explains the end of the DNA better; the J call may be wrong. The germline V gene has CDR1 SEHNR and CDR2 FQNEAQ (reference sequence). This CDR3 comprises 13 residues. The CDR3 reads CASSLVEIAEQYF. CDR3 in DNA: TGTGCCAGCAGCTTAGTAGAGATAGCGGAGCAGTACTTC.

As to this clonotype: A much larger clone differs by one base, so this may be a read error. The chain joins TRBV6-5 to TRBJ2-1; 8 bases match TRBD1. The CDR3 extends over 17 amino acids. CDR1 and CDR2 (germline): MNHEY, SVGAGI. The DNA of the CDR3 is TGTACCAGCAGGTCCAGGCAGGGGGCCCTACAGTTAAATGAGCAGTTCTTC. Translating it yields CTSRSRQGALQLNEQFF.

This clonotype showed up many times. The chain is built from TRBV29-1 and TRBJ2-5, with 8 bases matching TRBD2. In germline, CDR1 is SQVTM, CDR2 ANQGSEA. The CDR3 extends over 17 amino acids. The V segment lost 4 bases and the J segment 5 bases; nucleotides outside the gene matches: 18. In DNA form, the CDR3 reads TGCAGCGTTGGGGGACTGCCGGGACTAGAAATAGCGGAGACCCAGTACTTC. It is translated as CSVGGLPGLEIAETQYF.

This clonotype was counted ten times or more. This rearrangement joins TRBV29-1 to TRBJ2-7; D might be TRBD2 (5 bases). The V end lost 6 bases, the J end lost 6 bases, and 21 bases lay between the germline ends. Per the germline V gene, CDR1 is SQVTM and CDR2 is ANQGSEA. The CDR3 covers 14 residues. CDR3 coding DNA: TGCAGCGTCAAAACTACTAGTATTAGTCTCGAGCAGTACTTC. This gives the protein CSVKTTSISLEQYF.

This clonotype was detected a few times. Germline is not matched at one junction end, which may reflect a read error. V is TRBV11-1 and J is TRBJ2-1; a weak D match, TRBD2 (6 bases). Germline V gene data show CDR1 as SGHAT and CDR2 as FQDESV (reference sequence). The CDR3 consists of 17 residues. The CDR3 spells CAGSLGLAGEVDNEQFF. The DNA of the CDR3 is TGTGCCGGCAGCCTGGGACTTGCAGGAGAAGTTGACAATGAGCAGTTCTTC. The whole variable domain, filled in from reference TRBV11-1 and TRBJ2-1, reads EAEVAQSPRYKITEKSQAVAFWCDPISGHATLYWYRQILGQGPELLVQFQDESVVDDSQLPKDRFSAERLKGVDSTLKIQPAELGDSAMYLCAGSLGLAGEVDNEQFFGPGTRLTVL.